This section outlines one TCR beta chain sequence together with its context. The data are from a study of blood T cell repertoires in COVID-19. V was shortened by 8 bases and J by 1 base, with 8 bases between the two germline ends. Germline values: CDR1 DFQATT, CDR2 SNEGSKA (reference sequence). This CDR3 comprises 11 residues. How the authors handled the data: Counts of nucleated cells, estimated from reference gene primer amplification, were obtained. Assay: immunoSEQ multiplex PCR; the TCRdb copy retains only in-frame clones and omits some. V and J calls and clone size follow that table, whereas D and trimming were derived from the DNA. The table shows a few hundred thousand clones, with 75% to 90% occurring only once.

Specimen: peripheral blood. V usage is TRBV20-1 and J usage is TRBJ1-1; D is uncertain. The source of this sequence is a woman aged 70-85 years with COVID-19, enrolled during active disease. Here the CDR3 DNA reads TGCAGTCTAAACCCGAACACTGAAGCTTTCTTT. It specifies CSLNPNTEAFF.